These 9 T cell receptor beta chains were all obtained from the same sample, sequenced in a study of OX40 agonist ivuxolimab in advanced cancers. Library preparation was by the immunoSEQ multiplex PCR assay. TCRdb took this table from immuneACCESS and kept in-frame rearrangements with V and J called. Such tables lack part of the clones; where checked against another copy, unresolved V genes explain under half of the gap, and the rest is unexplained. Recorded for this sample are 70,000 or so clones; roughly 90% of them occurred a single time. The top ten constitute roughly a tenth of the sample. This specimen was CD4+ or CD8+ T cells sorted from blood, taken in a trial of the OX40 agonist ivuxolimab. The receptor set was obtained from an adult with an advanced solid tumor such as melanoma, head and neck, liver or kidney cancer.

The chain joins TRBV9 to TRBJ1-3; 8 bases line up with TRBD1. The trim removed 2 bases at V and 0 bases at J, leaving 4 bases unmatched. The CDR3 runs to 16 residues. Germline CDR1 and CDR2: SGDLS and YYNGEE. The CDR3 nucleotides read TGTGCCAGCAGCGTCGCTACAGGGGGCTCTGGAAACACCATATATTTT. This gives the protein CASSVATGGSGNTIYF.

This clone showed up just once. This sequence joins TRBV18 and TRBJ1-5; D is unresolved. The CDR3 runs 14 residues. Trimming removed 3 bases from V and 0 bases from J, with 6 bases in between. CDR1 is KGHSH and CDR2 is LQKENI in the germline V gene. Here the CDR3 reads CASSPTDSNQPQHF. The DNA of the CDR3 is TGTGCCAGCTCACCCACGGATAGCAATCAGCCCCAGCATTTT.

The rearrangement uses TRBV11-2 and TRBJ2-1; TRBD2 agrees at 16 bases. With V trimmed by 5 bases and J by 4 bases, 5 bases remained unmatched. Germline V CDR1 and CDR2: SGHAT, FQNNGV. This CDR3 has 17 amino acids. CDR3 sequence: CASSPGTSGGGYNEQFF. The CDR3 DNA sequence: TGTGCCAGCAGCCCAGGGACTAGCGGGGGGGGTTACAATGAGCAGTTCTTC.

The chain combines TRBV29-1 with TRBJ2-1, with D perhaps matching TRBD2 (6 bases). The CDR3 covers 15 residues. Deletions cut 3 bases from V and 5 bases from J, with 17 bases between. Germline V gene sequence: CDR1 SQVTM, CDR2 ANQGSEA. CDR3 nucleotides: TGCAGCGTTGATACCTTGGGGGAGGCTCACAATGAGCAGTTCTTC. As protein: CSVDTLGEAHNEQFF.

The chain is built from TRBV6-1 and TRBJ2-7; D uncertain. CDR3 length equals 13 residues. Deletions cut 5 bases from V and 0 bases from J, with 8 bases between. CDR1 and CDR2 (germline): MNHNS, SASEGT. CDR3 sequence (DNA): TGTGCCAGCAGTCCGCTACCCTCCTACGAGCAGTACTTC. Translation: CASSPLPSYEQYF.

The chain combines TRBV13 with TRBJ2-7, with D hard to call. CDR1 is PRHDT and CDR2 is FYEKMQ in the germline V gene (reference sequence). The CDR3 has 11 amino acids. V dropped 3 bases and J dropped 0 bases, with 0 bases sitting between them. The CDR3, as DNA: TGTGCCAGCAGCTTCTCCTACGAGCAGTACTTC. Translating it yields CASSFSYEQYF.

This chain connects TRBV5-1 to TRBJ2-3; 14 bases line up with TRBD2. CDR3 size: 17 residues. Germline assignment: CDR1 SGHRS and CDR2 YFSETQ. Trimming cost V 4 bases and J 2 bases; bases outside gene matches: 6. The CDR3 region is CASSPPGLAGVTDTQYF. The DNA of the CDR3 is TGCGCCAGCAGCCCGCCGGGACTAGCGGGGGTCACAGATACGCAGTATTTT.

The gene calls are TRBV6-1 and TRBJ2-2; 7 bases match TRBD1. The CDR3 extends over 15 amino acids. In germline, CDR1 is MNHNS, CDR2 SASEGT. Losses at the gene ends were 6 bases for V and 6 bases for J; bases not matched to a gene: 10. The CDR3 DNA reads TGTGCCAGCAGCAACCACAGGGGCGGTGCCGGGGAGCTGTTTTTT. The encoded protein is CASSNHRGGAGELFF.

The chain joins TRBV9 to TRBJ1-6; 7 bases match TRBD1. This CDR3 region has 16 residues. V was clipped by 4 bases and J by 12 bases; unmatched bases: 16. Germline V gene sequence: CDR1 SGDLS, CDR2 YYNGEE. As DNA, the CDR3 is TGTGCCAGCAGCCATAACCAGGGGGGGGACACCATACCCCTCCACTTT. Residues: CASSHNQGGDTIPLHF.